This T cell receptor beta chain stems from a study of blood T cell repertoires in COVID-19. About the research overall: COVID-19 samples collected from the United States, Italy and Spain covered acute and convalescent phases. T cells, B-cell-depleted T cells, or PBMCs provided the cDNA or gDNA that served as material.

In the original processing: Amplification from reference gene primers served as the basis for estimated nucleated cell counts. Only in-frame clones appear in the TCRdb table, and some are missing; sequencing was by immunoSEQ multiplex PCR. Clonal size and the V and J genes are those of that table, whereas D and trimming came from the DNA. The profile covers approximately 89,000 clones, with about 77% appearing a single time and 6.3% taken by the ten largest. Recruited during active infection, patients (from Seattle) were subsequently followed longitudinally. V lost 2 bases and J 1 base, leaving 14 bases between the germline ends. Per germline, CDR1 GTSNPN and CDR2 SVGIG (reference sequence). This CDR3 spans 15 amino acids.

The rearrangement joins TRBV30 to TRBJ2-5; a possible D gene is TRBD2 (6 bases). This receptor was taken from a man between 65 and 85 years old with COVID-19, enrolled during active disease. Source material: peripheral blood. The CDR3, as DNA: TGTGCCTGGAGTCCCTTTTCGGGACTCCAAGAGACCCAGTACTTC. Translation gives CAWSPFSGLQETQYF.